The T cell receptor beta chain described here comes from a study of blood T cell repertoires in COVID-19. At the level of the study: The United States, Italy and Spain provided the acute and convalescent COVID-19 samples. Nucleic acid was either cDNA or gDNA, and it came from T cells, B-cell-depleted T cells, or PBMCs.

CDR1 LNHDA and CDR2 SQIVND come from the germline V gene (reference sequence). The CDR3 is 13 amino acids. Trimming removed 6 bases from V and 4 bases from J, with 10 bases in between. How the authors handled the data: The assay estimated nucleated cells by amplifying reference gene primers. Assay used: immunoSEQ multiplex PCR; TCRdb lists only in-frame clones, some missing. That table is the source of V, J and clone size, and D and trimming were worked out from the DNA. The sample includes a few hundred thousand clones, 70% to 90% of them seen just once. The chain uses TRBV19 and TRBJ2-1; D may be TRBD1 (5 bases). The source of this sequence is a man aged 60 to 69 with acute or convalescent COVID-19. The sequencing sample was made of peripheral blood. The CDR3 reads CASSSRQYNEQFF. CDR3 DNA sequence: TGTGCCAGTAGCAGCAGACAGTACAATGAGCAGTTCTTC.